Listed here are 23 T cell receptor beta chains from one sample, sequenced in a study of liver allograft versus peripheral blood T cells. Study details: Recipients' peripheral blood T cell receptor repertoires were compared with those in transplanted livers.

TCRdb reanalysed the reads using MiXCR and keeps one entry per CDR3 protein. The sample holds thousands of distinct CDR3 sequences, less than 20% seen once. The receptors come from a human patient who had a liver transplant. Some of the T cells may derive from the graft donor.

The V and J genes are TRBV12-3 or TRBV12-4 and TRBJ1-1, with TRBD1 as a possible D gene (6 bases). Trimming took 6 bases from V and 6 from J, leaving 11 bases between them. This CDR3 has 12 amino acids. In DNA form, the CDR3 reads TGTGCCAGCAGCCAACAGGGTTCTGAAGCTTTCTTT. Amino acid sequence: CASSQQGSEAFF.

This clonotype occurred many times. The J gene is TRBJ1-2, the V gene TRBV6-5; the D is unclear. From germline, CDR1 is MNHEY and CDR2 SVGAGI. The CDR3 loop spans 12 amino acids. Trimming stripped 2 bases from V and 8 bases from J, with 9 bases between. The CDR3 bases are TGTGCCAGCAGTTACGATGATTCAGGCTACACCTTC. Protein product: CASSYDDSGYTF.

This clonotype was seen only once. Possible read error: a much larger clone is one base away. This CDR3 reads CASSLGKRSGGYAF. In DNA, the CDR3 is TGTGCCAGCAGCTTAGGAAAACGAAGTGGTGGCTACGCCTTC. The chain employs TRBV13 and TRBJ1-2, with D unclear. The CDR3 is made up of 14 amino acids. Germline V gene lookup returns CDR1 PRHDT and CDR2 FYEKMQ (reference sequence). The full variable domain, completed using reference TRBV13 and TRBJ1-2, is AAGVIQSPRHLIKEKRETATLKCYPIPRHDTVYWYQQGPGQDPQFLISFYEKMQSDKGSIPDRFSAQQFSDYHSELNMSSLELGDSALYFCASSLGKRSGGYAFGSGTRLTVV.

As concerns this clonotype: A much larger clone lies a single base off, so this may be a read error. The chain recombines TRBV19 with TRBJ1-1; D is ambiguous. V was shortened by 5 bases and J by 3 bases, with 13 bases between the two germline ends. The CDR3 spans 14 residues. Germline V gives CDR1 LNHDA, CDR2 SQIVND (reference sequence). The CDR3 region is CASSPCAVDTEAFF. CDR3 bases: TGTGCCAGTAGTCCGTGTGCCGTGGACACTGAAGCTTTCTTT.

This clonotype turned up a few times. This chain uses TRBV7-9 with TRBJ1-2, with D possibly TRBD1 on 6 matching bases. V was shortened by 2 bases and J by 6 bases, with 19 bases between the two germline ends. The germline gives CDR1 SEHNR, CDR2 FQNEAQ (reference sequence). The CDR3 has 16 residues. The CDR3 DNA sequence: TGTGCCAGCAGCTTAAACGTGGACAGACGAAAGGATGGCTACACCTTC. Amino acids: CASSLNVDRRKDGYTF.

There are many counts of this clonotype. The chain links TRBV19 to TRBJ1-1; D gene uncertain. The germline CDR1 and CDR2 sequences are LNHDA and SQIVND (reference sequence). The CDR3 extends over 13 amino acids. V was trimmed by 5 bases and J by 0 bases, leaving 7 bases between them. This chain's CDR3 is CASSQTLNTEAFF. DNA for the CDR3: TGTGCCAGTAGTCAAACTTTGAACACTGAAGCTTTCTTT.

This clonotype rates as medium-sized. The gene calls are TRBV27 and TRBJ1-4; no clear D gene. CDR1 and CDR2 (germline): MNHEY, SMNVEV (reference sequence). This CDR3 comprises 14 residues. Trimming cost V 3 bases and J 2 bases, with 7 bases left between them. The CDR3 sequence is CASSFVGTNEKLFF. DNA for the CDR3: TGTGCCAGCAGTTTTGTGGGGACTAATGAAAAACTGTTTTTT.

Here the CDR3 reads CASSGRLAGQETQYF. CDR3 bases: TGTGCCAGCAGCGGCCGACTAGCCGGCCAAGAGACCCAGTACTTC. The chain couples TRBV9 to TRBJ2-5, with 7 bases aligning to TRBD2. CDR3 size: 15 residues. The germline CDR1 and CDR2 sequences are SGDLS and YYNGEE. V gave up 3 bases and J gave up 1 base; unmatched junction bases: 6.

Concerning this clonotype itself: A much more abundant neighbour one base away suggests this may be a read error. The V call is TRBV6-2 or TRBV6-3, the J call TRBJ1-1; D possibly corresponds to TRBD1 (5 bases). The CDR3 totals 12 residues. V was shortened by 10 bases and J by 5 bases, with 14 bases between the two germline ends. Germline assignment: CDR1 MNHEY and CDR2 SVGEGT. The DNA of the CDR3 is TGTGCCAACAGGACCTGGGGTACTGAAGCTTTCTTT. It yields the protein CANRTWGTEAFF.

There are a few counts of this clonotype. This sequence joins TRBV12-3 or TRBV12-4 and TRBJ2-2, with D possibly called TRBD1 or TRBD2 (8 bases each). Deletions cut 5 bases from V and 6 bases from J, with 19 bases between. This CDR3 spans 16 amino acids. The chain's CDR3 is CASSRGGRGRSGELFF. CDR3 in DNA: TGTGCCAGCAGTCGGGGGGGCAGGGGGCGATCCGGGGAGCTGTTTTTT.

This clonotype has only a few counts. The chain is built from TRBV7-9 and TRBJ1-6, with 7 bases fitting TRBD1. The J segment lost 10 bases and the V segment lost 6 bases, leaving 9 bases of the junction unmatched. Germline CDR1 reads SEHNR; CDR2 reads FQNEAQ (reference sequence). This CDR3 is built from 14 residues. The CDR3 loop is CASRVGTVASPLHF. CDR3 DNA: TGTGCCAGCAGGGTCGGGACAGTAGCATCACCCCTCCACTTT.

This clonotype was counted many times. As DNA, the CDR3 is TGTGCCAGCAGGCCCAGGGGTGGGTATGGCTACACCTTC. Translation gives CASRPRGGYGYTF. The rearrangement uses TRBV27 and TRBJ1-2; D may be TRBD1 (6 bases). Trimming pared 6 bases from V and 5 bases from J, leaving 13 bases between. The CDR3 totals 13 residues. Germline CDR1 is MNHEY and CDR2 is SMNVEV (reference sequence).

The chain links TRBV20-1 to TRBJ1-2, with D perhaps matching TRBD1 (5 bases). This CDR3 spans 13 amino acids. Per germline, CDR1 DFQATT and CDR2 SNEGSKA (reference sequence). Trimming left V 5 bases short and J 4 bases short, with 14 bases between. CDR3 loop: CSAVQGQGYGYTF. The CDR3 DNA reads TGCAGTGCTGTTCAGGGTCAGGGCTATGGCTACACCTTC.

This clonotype was observed many times. The rearrangement uses TRBV7-9 and TRBJ1-2; 9 bases fit TRBD1. V shed 4 bases and J 4 bases; nucleotides not matched to a gene: 4. This CDR3 is 14 amino acids long. The germline CDR1 and CDR2 sequences are SEHNR and FQNEAQ (reference sequence). CDR3 protein: CASSSNRGPYGYTF. For the CDR3, the DNA is TGTGCCAGCAGCTCCAACAGGGGGCCCTATGGCTACACCTTC.

This clonotype has a handful of counts. The rearrangement links TRBV12-3 or TRBV12-4 to TRBJ2-7; D remains ambiguous. This CDR3 has 15 residues. Trimming took off 1 base at V and 3 bases at J, with 13 bases between the two ends. This CDR3 reads CASSLGESYLYEQYF. CDR3 in DNA: TGTGCCAGCAGTTTAGGCGAATCCTATCTCTACGAGCAGTACTTC.

Ten or more counts support this clonotype. J is TRBJ1-1 and V is TRBV6-1, with D possibly matching TRBD1 (5 bases). Germline CDR1 MNHNS, CDR2 SASEGT. V was clipped by 5 bases and J by 4 bases, with 11 bases between them. CDR3 length: 13 residues. The CDR3 loop reads CASSYGGSTEAFF. CDR3 in DNA: TGTGCCAGCAGTTATGGGGGGAGCACTGAAGCTTTCTTT.

This clonotype was observed at least ten times. This chain uses TRBV27 with TRBJ2-7; possible D gene TRBD1, 6 bases. Germline V lookup: CDR1 MNHEY, CDR2 SMNVEV (reference sequence). V was shortened by 2 bases and J by 1 base, with 15 bases between the two germline ends. This CDR3 is 16 amino acids long. As DNA, the CDR3 is TGTGCCAGCAGTTTAGGGGGCCGGGGCATATCCTACGAGCAGTACTTC. Its translation is CASSLGGRGISYEQYF.

This clonotype was counted a few times. The V gene is TRBV7-9, the J gene TRBJ1-4; D gene uncertain. This CDR3 has 11 amino acids. Germline V gene sequence: CDR1 SEHNR, CDR2 FQNEAQ (reference sequence). The germline V and J ends were trimmed by 6 bases and 7 bases, with 6 bases remaining between them. The CDR3 reads CASREGEKLFF. The DNA for the CDR3 is TGTGCCAGCAGGGAGGGTGAAAAACTGTTTTTT.

This clonotype was found many times. V is TRBV27 and J is TRBJ1-2, with TRBD1 matching 7 bases. Germline V gene lookup returns CDR1 MNHEY and CDR2 SMNVEV (reference sequence). The V and J ends lost 0 bases and 1 base, in that order; junction bases with no gene match: 2. CDR3 length: 15 residues. CDR3 coding DNA: TGTGCCAGCAGTTTATCGGGACAGAATAACTATGGCTACACCTTC. As protein: CASSLSGQNNYGYTF.

This clonotype was found many times. CDR3: CAWGQGKGGELFF. The CDR3 DNA reads as TGTGCCTGGGGACAGGGAAAGGGCGGGGAGCTGTTTTTT. The chain carries TRBV30 and TRBJ2-2, with 8 bases aligning to TRBD1. This CDR3 region has 13 residues. V shed 5 bases, J shed 7 bases, and the junction held 6 bases outside the gene matches. CDR1 is GTSNPN, CDR2 SVGIG, per germline (reference sequence). Full variable domain (remainder filled in from reference TRBV30 and TRBJ2-2): SQTIHQWPATLVQPVGSPLSLECTVEGTSNPNLYWYRQAAGRGLQLLFYSVGIGQISSEVPQNLSASRPQDRQFILSSKKLLLSDSGFYLCAWGQGKGGELFFGEGSRLTVL.

In its sample, this clonotype is medium-sized (0.01 to 0.1%). The chain couples TRBV6-6 to TRBJ1-6; the match to TRBD1 covers 7 bases. Germline CDR1 reads MNHNY; CDR2 reads SVGAGI (reference sequence). CDR3 size: 20 residues. V lost 2 bases, J lost 1 base, and 14 bases stayed unmatched. This CDR3 reads CASSYPDRPRRGSYNSPLHF. DNA for the CDR3: TGTGCCAGCAGTTACCCGGACAGGCCTCGCAGGGGGTCCTATAATTCACCCCTCCACTTT.

At least ten counts were recorded for this clonotype. The gene calls are TRBV6-1 and TRBJ1-2; a weak D match, TRBD1 (5 bases). The germline CDR1 and CDR2 sequences are MNHNS and SASEGT. V dropped 3 bases and J dropped 2 bases, with 16 bases sitting between them. The CDR3 has 16 amino acids. The CDR3 loop is CASSDTGLGGNYGYTF. CDR3 DNA: TGTGCCAGCAGTGATACGGGGCTTGGAGGGAACTATGGCTACACCTTC.

The sample holds a few counts of this clonotype. The V and J genes are TRBV7-9 and TRBJ1-2; D unresolved. Trimming removed 1 base from V and 4 bases from J, with 16 bases in between. In germline, CDR1 is SEHNR, CDR2 FQNEAQ (reference sequence). The CDR3 covers 16 residues. This CDR3 is CASSLGAEREFYGYTF. CDR3 nucleotide sequence: TGTGCCAGCAGCTTAGGGGCCGAGCGAGAATTCTATGGCTACACCTTC.